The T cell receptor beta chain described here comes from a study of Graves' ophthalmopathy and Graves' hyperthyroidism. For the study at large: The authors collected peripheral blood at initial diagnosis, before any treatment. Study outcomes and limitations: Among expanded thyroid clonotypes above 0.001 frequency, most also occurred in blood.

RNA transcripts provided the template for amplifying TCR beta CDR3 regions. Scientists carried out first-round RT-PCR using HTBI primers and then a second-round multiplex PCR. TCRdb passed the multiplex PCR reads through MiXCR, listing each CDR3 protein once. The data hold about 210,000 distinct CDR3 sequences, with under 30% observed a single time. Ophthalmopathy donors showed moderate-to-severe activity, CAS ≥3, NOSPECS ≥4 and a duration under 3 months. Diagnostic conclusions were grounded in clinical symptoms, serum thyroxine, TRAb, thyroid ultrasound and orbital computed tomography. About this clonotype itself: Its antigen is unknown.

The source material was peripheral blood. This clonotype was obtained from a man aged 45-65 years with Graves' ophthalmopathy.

The CDR3 sequence is CASSTWDSGTEAFF. The CDR3 coding sequence is TGTGCCAGCAGTACCTGGGACAGTGGGACTGAAGCTTTCTTT. V is TRBV27 and J is TRBJ1-1, with 7 bases aligning to TRBD1. The germline gives CDR1 MNHEY, CDR2 SMNVEV (reference sequence). The trim removed 5 bases at V and 5 bases at J, leaving 8 bases unmatched. The CDR3 consists of 14 residues.